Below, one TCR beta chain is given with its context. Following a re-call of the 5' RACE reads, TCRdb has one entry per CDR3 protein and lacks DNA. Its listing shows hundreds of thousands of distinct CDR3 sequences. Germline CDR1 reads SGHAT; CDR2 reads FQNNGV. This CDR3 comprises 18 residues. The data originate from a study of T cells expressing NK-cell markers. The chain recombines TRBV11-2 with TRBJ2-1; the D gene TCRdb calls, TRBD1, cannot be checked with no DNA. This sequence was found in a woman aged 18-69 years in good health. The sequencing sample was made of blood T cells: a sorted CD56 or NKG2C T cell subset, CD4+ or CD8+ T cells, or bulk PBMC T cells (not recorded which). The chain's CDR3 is CASSSYPPGARSYNEQFF.